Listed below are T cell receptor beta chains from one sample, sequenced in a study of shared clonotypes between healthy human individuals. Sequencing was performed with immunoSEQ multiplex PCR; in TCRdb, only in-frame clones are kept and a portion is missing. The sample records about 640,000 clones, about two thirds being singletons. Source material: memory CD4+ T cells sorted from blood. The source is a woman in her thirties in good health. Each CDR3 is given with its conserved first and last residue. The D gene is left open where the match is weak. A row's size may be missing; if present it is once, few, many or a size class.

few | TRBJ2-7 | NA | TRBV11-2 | TGTGCCAGCACCAGGGGGGGTAGCGGTTCCTACGAGCAGTACTTC | CASTRGGSGSYEQYF
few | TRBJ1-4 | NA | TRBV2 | TGTGCCAGCAAGGGACAACAAAATGAAAAACTGTTTTTT | CASKGQQNEKLFF
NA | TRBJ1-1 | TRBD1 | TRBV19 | TGTGCCAGTAGTGTACAGGGGGCGGCTGGCAACACTGAAGCTTTCTTT | CASSVQGAAGNTEAFF
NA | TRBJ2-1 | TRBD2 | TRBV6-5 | TGTGCCAGCAGTTCCATCAGACTAGCGGTCTACAATGAGCAGTTCTTC | CASSSIRLAVYNEQFF
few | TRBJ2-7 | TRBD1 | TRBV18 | TGTGCCAGCTCAACGACAGGGGATCAGTACTTC | CASSTTGDQYF
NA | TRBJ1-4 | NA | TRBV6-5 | TGTGCCAGCAGCCTTCGACAGGCGGTAGGGGAAAAACTGTTTTTT | CASSLRQAVGEKLFF
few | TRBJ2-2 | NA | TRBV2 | TGTGCCAGCAGGGACATTCGCGCCGGGGAGCTGTTTTTT | CASRDIRAGELFF
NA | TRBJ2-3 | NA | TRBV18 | TGTGCCAGCTCCCAAACCCTGGGGGGCACAGATACGCAGTATTTT | CASSQTLGGTDTQYF
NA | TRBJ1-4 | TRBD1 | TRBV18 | TGTGCCAGCTCACCGGCCTATACAGGGGGCGGTGAAAAACTGTTTTTT | CASSPAYTGGGEKLFF
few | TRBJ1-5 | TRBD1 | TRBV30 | TGTGCCTGGAGTGTACGTAGGGGGCGGTCACAGCCCCAGCATTTT | CAWSVRRGRSQPQHF
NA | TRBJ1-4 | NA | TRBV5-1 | TGCGCCAGCAGTTTTGGGACCAATGAAAAACTGTTTTTT | CASSFGTNEKLFF
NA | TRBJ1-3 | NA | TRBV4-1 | TGCGCCAGCAGCCAAGGACCCCAGGGGTCGGGAAACACCATATATTTT | CASSQGPQGSGNTIYF
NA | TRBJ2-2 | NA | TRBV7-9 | TGTGCCAGCAGCTTTGCCGTCGGGGAGCTGTTTTTT | CASSFAVGELFF
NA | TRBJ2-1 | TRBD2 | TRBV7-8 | TGTGCCAGCAGCTCGGGGACTAGCGGATCCTACAATGAGCAGTTCTTC | CASSSGTSGSYNEQFF
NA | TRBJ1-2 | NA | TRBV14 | TGTGCCAGCAGCCCGCAACAGGGAGTTTATGGCTACACCTTC | CASSPQQGVYGYTF
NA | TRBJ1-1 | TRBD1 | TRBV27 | TGTGCCAGCAGTTCCTCCGTAGGGGGCAGGGGGCTGGCTGAAGCTTTCTTT | CASSSSVGGRGLAEAFF
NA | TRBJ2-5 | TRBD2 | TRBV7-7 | TGTGCCAGCAGCCCCGGACTAGCGGGGTTCCAAGAGACCCAGTACTTC | CASSPGLAGFQETQYF
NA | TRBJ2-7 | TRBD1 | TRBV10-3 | TGTGCCATCATGGGGACAGGGGACTACGAGCAGTACTTC | CAIMGTGDYEQYF
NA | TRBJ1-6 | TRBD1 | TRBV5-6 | TGTGCCAGCAGCTTACCTCAGGGGGTTGATTCACCCCTCCACTTT | CASSLPQGVDSPLHF
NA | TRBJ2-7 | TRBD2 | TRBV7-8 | TGTGCCAGCAGCGCCCGGACTAGCGGCAACTACGAGCAGTACTTC | CASSARTSGNYEQYF
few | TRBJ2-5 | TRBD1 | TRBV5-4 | TGTGCCAGCAGCGCGCACACGGGACAGGGTGAAGAGACCCAGTACTTC | CASSAHTGQGEETQYF
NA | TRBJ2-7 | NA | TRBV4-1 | TGCGCCAGCAGCCAAGGACTCGGCTACGAGCAGTACTTC | CASSQGLGYEQYF
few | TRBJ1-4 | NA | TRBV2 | TGTGCCAGCAGTGAACAGTTAGAAGAAAAACTGTTTTTT | CASSEQLEEKLFF
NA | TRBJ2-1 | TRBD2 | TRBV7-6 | TGTGCCAGCAGCTTACTCGACGGGACTAACAATGAGCAGTTCTTC | CASSLLDGTNNEQFF
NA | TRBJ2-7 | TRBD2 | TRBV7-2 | TGTGCCAGCAGCTCCCCGGGAGGGGCGGCCTACGAGCAGTACTTC | CASSSPGGAAYEQYF
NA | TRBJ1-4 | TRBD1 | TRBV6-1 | TGTGCCAGTCGGCAGACAGGGTCTAATGAAAAACTGTTTTTT | CASRQTGSNEKLFF
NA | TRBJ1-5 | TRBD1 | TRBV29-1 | TGCAGCGTACGACAGGGGAGGGATCAGCCCCAGCATTTT | CSVRQGRDQPQHF
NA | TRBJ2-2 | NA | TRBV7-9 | TGTGCCAGCAGCTTAGCGGAACCAGACACCGGGGAGCTGTTTTTT | CASSLAEPDTGELFF
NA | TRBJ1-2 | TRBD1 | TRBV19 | TGTGCCACGTCGGACAGGGCCTCGGCTAACTATGGCTACACCTTC | CATSDRASANYGYTF
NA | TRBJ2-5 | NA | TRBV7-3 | TGTGCCAGCAGCTTACAGGGGGCGCGGGAGGAGACCCAGTACTTC | CASSLQGAREETQYF
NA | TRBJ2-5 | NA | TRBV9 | TGTGCCAGCAGCGTAGAGGTGGGAGTGGATGAGACCCAGTACTTC | CASSVEVGVDETQYF
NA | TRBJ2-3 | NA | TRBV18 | TGTGCCAGCTCACCATCAGGGGCAGATACGCAGTATTTT | CASSPSGADTQYF
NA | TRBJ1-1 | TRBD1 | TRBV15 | TGTGCCACCAGCAGGGCGACAGGGGGAAAGATGAACACTGAAGCTTTCTTT | CATSRATGGKMNTEAFF
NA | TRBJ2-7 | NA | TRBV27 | TGTGCCAGCAGTTTTGGACGGGGGAGGAGCTCCTACGAGCAGTACTTC | CASSFGRGRSSYEQYF
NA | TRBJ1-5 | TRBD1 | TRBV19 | TGTGCCAGTAGTCTGCAGACAGGGGTCAGCAATCAGCCCCAGCATTTT | CASSLQTGVSNQPQHF
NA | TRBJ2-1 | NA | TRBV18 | TGTGCCAGCTCACCACCGGCCCGGAGCTCCTACAATGAGCAGTTCTTC | CASSPPARSSYNEQFF
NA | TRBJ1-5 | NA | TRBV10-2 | TGCGCCAGCAGTGAGTCGAAGGGGGATCAGCCCCAGCATTTT | CASSESKGDQPQHF
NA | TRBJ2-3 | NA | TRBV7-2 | TGTGCCAGCAGCTCATCAGGGTGGTACGGCACAGATACGCAGTATTTT | CASSSSGWYGTDTQYF
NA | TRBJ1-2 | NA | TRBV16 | TGTGCCAGCAGCCAATCCACAGTGGGTGGCTACACCTTC | CASSQSTVGGYTF
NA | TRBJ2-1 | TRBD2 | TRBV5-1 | TGCGCCAGCAGCGCCGGCGGCGGGGGCTCCTACAATGAGCAGTTCTTC | CASSAGGGGSYNEQFF
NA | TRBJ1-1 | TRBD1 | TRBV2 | TGTGCCAGCACCAAGACAGGGGCGGGCACTGAAGCTTTCTTT | CASTKTGAGTEAFF
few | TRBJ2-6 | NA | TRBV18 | TGTGCCAGCTCACCAGGGATTGGGGGAGGGGCCAACGTCCTGACTTTC | CASSPGIGGGANVLTF
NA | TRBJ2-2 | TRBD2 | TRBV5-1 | TGCGCCAGCAGCCTGCGGCTAGCGGACACCGGGGAGCTGTTTTTT | CASSLRLADTGELFF
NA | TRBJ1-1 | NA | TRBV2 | TGTGCCAGCACATCGAGGTTTTTCGCTGAAGCTTTCTTT | CASTSRFFAEAFF
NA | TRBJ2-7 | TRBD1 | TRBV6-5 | TGTGCCAGCAGCCAAGCAGGGGGTGGCTCCTACGAGCAGTACTTC | CASSQAGGGSYEQYF
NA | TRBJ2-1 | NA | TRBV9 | TGTGCCAGCAGTCGACTAGACCGCAATGAGCAGTTCTTC | CASSRLDRNEQFF
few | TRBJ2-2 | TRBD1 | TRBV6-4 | TGTGCCAGCACCCCGGGACAGGGGAACACCGGGGAGCTGTTTTTT | CASTPGQGNTGELFF
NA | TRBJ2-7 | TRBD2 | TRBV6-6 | TGTGCCAGCAGGCCTCAGCGGGAGGCTTCCTACGAGCAGTACTTC | CASRPQREASYEQYF
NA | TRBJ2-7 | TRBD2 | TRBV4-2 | TGTGCCAGCAGCCAAGATCCCGCGGGAGGGTACGAGCAGTACTTC | CASSQDPAGGYEQYF
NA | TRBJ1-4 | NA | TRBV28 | TGTGCCAGCCGTGGAGGGGGGACCCAAAATGAAAAACTGTTTTTT | CASRGGGTQNEKLFF
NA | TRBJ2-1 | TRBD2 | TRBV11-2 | TGTGCCAGCAGCTTAGATAGAGGGAGGGAAGAAAAGTTCTTC | CASSLDRGREEKFF
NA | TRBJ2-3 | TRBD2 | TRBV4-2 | TGTGCCAGCAGCCAAGATCTTGCTAGCGGGAGTCCAGATACGCAGTATTTT | CASSQDLASGSPDTQYF
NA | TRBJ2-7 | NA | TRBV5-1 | TGCGCCAGCAGGGGCGGATACTACGAGCAGTACTTC | CASRGGYYEQYF
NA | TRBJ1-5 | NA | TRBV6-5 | TGTGCCAGCAGCCGGGAGGGGATCAATCAGCCCCAGCATTTT | CASSREGINQPQHF
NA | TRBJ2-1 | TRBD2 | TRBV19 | TGTGCCAGTAGCCTCCTAGCGGGAGATAGAAATGAGCAGTTCTTC | CASSLLAGDRNEQFF